The next 18 T cell receptor beta chains were all read from a single sample in a study of T-cell memory formation after mild COVID-19. MiXCR, run by TCRdb on the 5' RACE reads, gives a single entry per CDR3 protein. Among 190,000 or so distinct CDR3 sequences listed, 20% to 25% were seen once. What was sequenced was PBMCs or a T cell subset sorted from them (not recorded which). These receptors were obtained from an adult woman who had mild COVID-19 (a few samples of this study predate the infection). Cell type and time point are not known.

V gene TRBV27 combines with J gene TRBJ1-2; 8 bases match TRBD1. The junction had 5 bases not matched to a gene; V was cut back by 5 bases and J by 6 bases. The CDR3 covers 13 residues. Germline CDR1 is MNHEY and CDR2 is SMNVEV (reference sequence). In DNA, the CDR3 is TGTGCCAGCAGTCGTACAGGGGGAGATGGCTACACCTTC. Amino acids: CASSRTGGDGYTF.

The CDR3 spells CASSSTPGGATEAFF. The CDR3 DNA follows: TGTGCCAGCAGTTCAACCCCGGGTGGGGCTACTGAAGCTTTCTTT. The genes are TRBV27 and TRBJ1-1; D might be TRBD1 (5 bases). Trimming stripped 4 bases from V and 5 bases from J, with 17 bases between. Germline-derived CDR1 and CDR2 are MNHEY and SMNVEV (reference sequence). CDR3 length: 15 amino acids.

This clonotype showed up just once. The chain employs TRBV12-3 or TRBV12-4 and TRBJ1-5; possibly TRBD1 for D (6 bases). The CDR3 is 15 residues long. Trimming left V 5 bases short and J 0 bases short, with 11 bases between. The DNA for the CDR3 is TGTGCCAGCAGTCCACAGGGCTATAGCAATCAGCCCCAGCATTTT. This codes for CASSPQGYSNQPQHF.

This clonotype has more than one count but fewer than ten. This chain uses TRBV20-1 with TRBJ1-1; tentative D call: TRBD1 (5 bases). This CDR3 is built from 13 residues. CDR1 DFQATT and CDR2 SNEGSKA come from the germline V gene (reference sequence). The CDR3 sequence: CLPWSGLNTEAFF. CDR3 DNA: TGCTTACCATGGTCAGGGCTGAACACTGAAGCTTTCTTT.

This chain links TRBV29-1 with TRBJ2-7; 7 positions match TRBD1. After removal of 3 bases from V and 5 bases from J, the junction contained 4 bases not matched to a gene. Germline-derived CDR1 and CDR2 are SQVTM and ANQGSEA. The CDR3 spans 12 residues. The CDR3 nucleotides are TGCAGCGTTGAGAGGCAGGGGGACGAGCAGTACTTC. Residues: CSVERQGDEQYF.

V usage is TRBV15 and J usage is TRBJ1-1; D gene ambiguous. V was clipped by 5 bases and J by 5 bases, with 12 bases between them. The CDR3 loop spans 13 amino acids. Per the germline V gene, CDR1 is LNHNV and CDR2 is YYDKDF (reference sequence). The CDR3 DNA follows: TGTGCCACCAGCGAGGGAGGCATGACTGAAGCTTTCTTT. As protein: CATSEGGMTEAFF.

This sequence joins TRBV12-3 or TRBV12-4 and TRBJ2-2; possibly TRBD1 or TRBD2 for D (5 bases each). V was pared by 6 bases and J by 6 bases, with 20 bases between. There are 16 residues in the CDR3. The CDR3 spells CASRAPGPEYAGELFF. The CDR3 DNA follows: TGTGCCAGCAGGGCACCGGGGCCTGAATATGCCGGGGAGCTGTTTTTT.

This clonotype was observed a handful of times. This sequence joins TRBV5-1 and TRBJ2-2; D gene ambiguous. Germline CDR1 reads SGHRS; CDR2 reads YFSETQ. The CDR3 loop spans 14 amino acids. The V gene lost 0 bases and the J gene lost 7 bases, with 10 bases spanning the gap. The CDR3 protein is CASSLVGSGGELFF. Written as DNA, the CDR3 is TGCGCCAGCAGCTTGGTAGGGTCCGGCGGGGAGCTGTTTTTT.

The rearrangement links TRBV29-1 to TRBJ2-7; D call uncertain. With 5 bases removed from V and 2 bases from J, the gap between germline ends came to 13 bases. CDR1 SQVTM and CDR2 ANQGSEA come from the germline V gene. The CDR3 runs 13 residues. CDR3 coding DNA: TGCAGCGTTACGGACGCCTTGGCCTACGAGCAGTACTTC. This encodes CSVTDALAYEQYF.

In DNA form, the CDR3 reads TGTGCCAGCAGCCCACCAGGGGACGGCGACACCTTC. It translates to CASSPPGDGDTF. The chain uses TRBV9 and TRBJ1-2, with a tentative D call TRBD1 (6 bases). V was shortened by 4 bases and J by 12 bases, with 16 bases between the two germline ends. The CDR3 is made up of 12 amino acids. Germline V gene data show CDR1 as SGDLS and CDR2 as YYNGEE.

The chain joins TRBV12-3 or TRBV12-4 to TRBJ1-1; no definite D call. V was shortened by 4 bases and J by 8 bases, with 5 bases between the two germline ends. The CDR3 runs to 10 residues. This CDR3 is CASSSSEAFF. Here the CDR3 DNA reads TGTGCCAGCAGTTCCTCGGAAGCTTTCTTT.

A few counts support this clonotype. The chain has TRBV12-3 or TRBV12-4 and TRBJ2-7, with TRBD1 matching over 9 bases. The CDR3 consists of 14 residues. The V and J ends lost 0 bases and 5 bases, in that order; junction bases with no gene match: 2. As DNA, the CDR3 is TGTGCCAGCAGTTTAGCCGGGACAGGGAACGAGCAGTACTTC. Residues: CASSLAGTGNEQYF.

This rearrangement joins TRBV13 to TRBJ2-1; perhaps TRBD2 as D (5 bases). V lost 0 bases and J 8 bases, leaving 23 bases between the germline ends. Per germline, CDR1 PRHDT and CDR2 FYEKMQ (reference sequence). CDR3 length equals 18 residues. The CDR3 DNA follows: TGTGCCAGCAGCTTAGGCCGCCGGGCCATGAGATCGAGGGATGAGCAGTTCTTC. This codes for CASSLGRRAMRSRDEQFF.

This clonotype was found many times. The chain employs TRBV12-3 or TRBV12-4 and TRBJ2-7; maybe TRBD2 (5 bases). V lost 6 bases, J lost 5 bases, and 14 bases lay in between. The CDR3 is 13 residues long. CDR3: CASSSNGGNEQYF. CDR3 coding DNA: TGTGCCAGCAGCTCCAACGGAGGCAACGAGCAGTACTTC.

The genes are TRBV6-1 and TRBJ2-7; the D is unclear. The CDR3 consists of 13 residues. CDR1 and CDR2 (germline): MNHNS, SASEGT. Between the trimmed V and J ends, which lost 3 bases and 4 bases, there was a span of 10 bases. The CDR3, as DNA: TGTGCCAGCAGTGATTCGGGTTTGTACGAGCAGTACTTC. Translated: CASSDSGLYEQYF.

V gene TRBV7-9 combines with J gene TRBJ2-1, with TRBD2 identical over 10 bases. Per the germline V gene, CDR1 is SEHNR and CDR2 is FQNEAQ (reference sequence). V lost 1 base to trimming and J lost 9 bases; unmatched junction nucleotides: 6. This CDR3 is 15 amino acids long. DNA of the CDR3: TGTGCCAGCAGCTTAGAAGCGGGAGGGCCCGGTGAGCAGTTCTTC. Translated, it gives CASSLEAGGPGEQFF.

The sample holds a few counts of this clonotype. The chain has TRBV9 and TRBJ1-1; D remains ambiguous. From germline, CDR1 is SGDLS and CDR2 YYNGEE. The length of the CDR3 is 14 residues. Trimming removed 0 bases from V and 1 base from J, with 7 bases in between. CDR3 bases: TGTGCCAGCAGCGTAGGCATGGGGAACACTGAAGCTTTCTTT. Protein: CASSVGMGNTEAFF.

The V and J genes are TRBV4-1 and TRBJ1-2; no definite D call. The germline CDR1 and CDR2 sequences are MGHRA and YSYEKL. The CDR3 runs 13 residues. Trimming removed 4 bases from V and 5 bases from J, with 11 bases in between. In nucleotides, the CDR3 is TGCGCCAGCAGCCCTCCGGACGGATATGGCTACACCTTC. Amino acids: CASSPPDGYGYTF.